These T cell receptor beta chains were read from a single sample in a study of early T cells in non-severe SARS-CoV-2 infection. Via MiXCR, TCRdb re-called the 5' RACE reads, giving one row per CDR3 protein. The table has 55,000 to 70,000 distinct CDR3 sequences, more than 10% seen once; the top ten hold under 2%. The source material was whole blood. These TCRs come from an adult who was a healthcare worker with PCR-confirmed SARS-CoV-2 infection or an uninfected control (not recorded which). CDR3s include the opening cysteine and the closing phenylalanine or tryptophan. A D gene is named only where the DNA matches it firmly. Clone size is shown for a subset of rows, as once, few, many or a class of expanded clone.

TRBJ2-1 | TRBD2 | many | TRBV20-1 | TGCAGTGCTGATCCTTCTAGCGGGGGGTACAATGAGCAGTTCTTC | CSADPSSGGYNEQFF
TRBJ1-2 | - | - | TRBV29-1 | TGCAGCGTTGAAGATCGCGGGGAAGGCGGCTACACCTTC | CSVEDRGEGGYTF
TRBJ1-2 | - | - | TRBV12-3/TRBV12-4 | TGTGCCAGCAGCCCAAGACACGGAGCTAACTATGGCTACACCTTC | CASSPRHGANYGYTF
TRBJ1-1 | TRBD1 | many | TRBV12-3/TRBV12-4 | TGTGCCAGCAGCCCTGACAGGGTGAACACTGAAGCTTTCTTT | CASSPDRVNTEAFF
TRBJ1-1 | - | few | TRBV6-6 | TGTGCCAGCAGTTCTTGGGACGGGAACACTGAAGCTTTCTTT | CASSSWDGNTEAFF
TRBJ1-5 | - | few | TRBV18 | TGTGCCAGCTCCCCAGGACAGAATCAGCCCCAGCATTTT | CASSPGQNQPQHF
TRBJ2-1 | TRBD1 | - | TRBV4-3 | TGCGCCAGCAGCCCAGGGACAGGGGACAATGAGCAGTTCTTC | CASSPGTGDNEQFF
TRBJ1-1 | - | few | TRBV29-1 | TGCAGCGTTGAAGGGTCCAGGGACACTGAAGCTTTCTTT | CSVEGSRDTEAFF
TRBJ1-1 | - | - | TRBV29-1 | TGCAGCGCCGGGACTGAGAGCACTGAAGCTTTCTTT | CSAGTESTEAFF
TRBJ2-5 | - | many | TRBV19 | TGTGCCAGTAAGACTGCCAGACAAGAGACCCAGTACTTC | CASKTARQETQYF
TRBJ2-3 | - | many | TRBV20-1 | TGCAGGATCTCTCCGAGGGTCCTCCCCACAGATACGCAGTATTTT | CRISPRVLPTDTQYF
TRBJ1-3 | TRBD1 | many | TRBV20-1 | TGCAGTGCTACACAGGGGGCGAGGGGAAACACCATATATTTT | CSATQGARGNTIYF
TRBJ2-7 | - | many | TRBV2 | TGTGCCAGCAGTGCCGACAGGCCCTCGACTTACGAGCAGTACTTC | CASSADRPSTYEQYF
TRBJ2-5 | - | few | TRBV6-1 | TGTGCCAGCAGTGAAGCGGCGACTAGGGCGACCCAGTACTTC | CASSEAATRATQYF
TRBJ1-1 | - | few | TRBV27 | TGTGCCAGCAGTTTATTCCCCGGAACTGAAGCTTTCTTT | CASSLFPGTEAFF
TRBJ1-2 | - | many | TRBV5-1 | TGCGCCAGCAGCTTGGAAGGATCTTCTGGCTACACCTTC | CASSLEGSSGYTF
TRBJ1-2 | - | - | TRBV11-2 | TGTACCAGCAGTGGGCCAGTAAACTATGGCTACACCTTC | CTSSGPVNYGYTF
TRBJ2-1 | TRBD2 | many | TRBV20-1 | TGCAGTGCTAACCAACGACTAGCGGGTTACAATGAGCAGTTCTTC | CSANQRLAGYNEQFF
TRBJ1-1 | - | many | TRBV12-3/TRBV12-4 | TGTGCCAGCAGTGGGACGGAGAACACTGAAGCTTTCTTT | CASSGTENTEAFF
TRBJ1-2 | TRBD1 | - | TRBV5-4 | TGTGCCAGCAGCCTCGGCCTTAAGGGACAGAACTATGGCTACACCTTC | CASSLGLKGQNYGYTF
TRBJ1-1 | TRBD1 | many | TRBV29-1 | TGCAGCGTTGAGAAACAGGGGGGTAAGAGCACTGAAGCTTTCTTT | CSVEKQGGKSTEAFF
TRBJ2-5 | - | - | TRBV21-1 | TGTGCCAGCAGCGAGCAAGCGGGGTTCCAAGAGACCCAGTACTTC | CASSEQAGFQETQYF
TRBJ2-7 | TRBD2 | - | TRBV20-1 | TGCAGTGCTCGCCGGACTAGCGGGGGTTTTCGGGAGCAGTACTTC | CSARRTSGGFREQYF
TRBJ1-6 | - | few | TRBV6-5 | TGTGCCAGCAGTTTAGTGGGCGCTCTTAATTCACCCCTCCACTTT | CASSLVGALNSPLHF
TRBJ2-7 | - | few | TRBV20-1 | TGCAGTGCTAGCGGGGGGCTTAGCTACGAGCAGTACTTC | CSASGGLSYEQYF
TRBJ1-4 | TRBD1 | few | TRBV19 | TGTGCCAGTAGTATCGGGACAGGGACGTTTAATGAAAAACTGTTTTTT | CASSIGTGTFNEKLFF
TRBJ2-1 | TRBD1 | - | TRBV7-9 | TGTGCCAGCAGCCGGGGACAGAACTACAAAGAGCAGTTCTTC | CASSRGQNYKEQFF
TRBJ1-2 | - | many | TRBV7-9 | TGTGCCAGCAGCTTAGCCGCCCAAGGACAGTTTACTGGCTACACCTTC | CASSLAAQGQFTGYTF
TRBJ1-2 | TRBD1 | few | TRBV28 | TGTGCCAGCAGCAAACTCTTCTTCCGGGACAGGCCCCCTGCGCACTATGGCTACACCTTC | CASSKLFFRDRPPAHYGYTF
TRBJ1-5 | - | - | TRBV13 | TGTGCCAGCAGCTTACAGGGAAAGGATCAGCCCCAGCATTTT | CASSLQGKDQPQHF
TRBJ1-1 | TRBD1 | many | TRBV4-3 | TGCGCCAGCAGCCACAGAACAGGGGACACTGAAGCTTTCTTT | CASSHRTGDTEAFF
TRBJ2-7 | - | - | TRBV20-1 | TGCAGTGCTAGGCTCGACGGGGGCTCCTACGAGCAGTACTTC | CSARLDGGSYEQYF
TRBJ1-1 | - | - | TRBV11-2 | TGTGCCAGCAGCTTCGGACGGATGAACACTGAAGCTTTCTTT | CASSFGRMNTEAFF
TRBJ2-2 | - | many | TRBV7-9 | TGTGCCAGCAGCTCCATAACAGGAGCGAACACCGGGGAGCTGTTTTTT | CASSSITGANTGELFF
TRBJ2-7 | - | - | TRBV29-1 | TGCAGCGTTGAATACAGTGACTTAGGATCCTACGAGCAGTACTTC | CSVEYSDLGSYEQYF
TRBJ1-2 | - | - | TRBV16 | TGTGCCAGCAGCCAATCTAATGGGGTCTATGGCTACACCTTC | CASSQSNGVYGYTF
TRBJ1-4 | - | - | TRBV15 | TGTGCCACCAGCAGAGATCGGGACCCCTGGGAAGAAAAACTGTTTTTT | CATSRDRDPWEEKLFF
TRBJ2-3 | - | - | TRBV7-3 | TGTGCCAGCAGCTTGCTTGGGACTCCCACAGATACGCAGTATTTT | CASSLLGTPTDTQYF
TRBJ1-3 | - | few | TRBV4-3 | TGCGCCAGCAGCCAAGACAGGGCAGGCTCTGGAAACACCATATATTTT | CASSQDRAGSGNTIYF
TRBJ2-7 | - | - | TRBV12-3/TRBV12-4 | TGTGCCAGCAGGCAAACCCTGGCAGGGGTATGGGGCGAGCAGTACTTC | CASRQTLAGVWGEQYF
TRBJ2-7 | - | - | TRBV20-1 | TGCAGTGCTAGAGATCCGCGGGGGCGCGGCGACGAGCAGTACTTC | CSARDPRGRGDEQYF
TRBJ2-7 | - | many | TRBV5-1 | TGCGCCAGCAGCTTGACCGGGAAAGGCTACGAGCAGTACTTC | CASSLTGKGYEQYF
TRBJ2-5 | - | many | TRBV6-6 | TGTGCCAGCAGTTATGCAGAGACCCAGTACTTC | CASSYAETQYF
TRBJ1-1 | - | - | TRBV7-2 | TGTGCCAGCAGCTTCTCGGGGGCCACTGAAGCTTTCTTT | CASSFSGATEAFF
TRBJ1-1 | - | many | TRBV7-2 | TGTGCCAGCAGCTTAGACAGGACGAACACTGAAGCTTTCTTT | CASSLDRTNTEAFF
TRBJ2-7 | TRBD2 | - | TRBV7-2 | TGTGCCAGCAGCTTAGGAATACGGGGGGACTACGAGCAGTACTTC | CASSLGIRGDYEQYF
TRBJ1-1 | - | many | TRBV29-1 | TGCAGCGTCAGTACAGTTGAAGCTTTCTTT | CSVSTVEAFF
TRBJ2-7 | - | - | TRBV20-1 | TGCAGTGCTAGCATAGCAGAATACGAGCAGTACTTC | CSASIAEYEQYF
TRBJ1-1 | - | few | TRBV9 | TGTGCCAGCAGCGTAATGAGGGGGACTGAAGCTTTCTTT | CASSVMRGTEAFF
TRBJ2-2 | TRBD2 | few | TRBV6-5 | TGTGCCAGCAACTTAGCGGGGGCCACCGGGGAGCTGTTTTTT | CASNLAGATGELFF
TRBJ1-1 | - | few | TRBV20-1 | TGCAGTGCTAGTCCCCGCACCGGGAACACTGAAGCTTTCTTT | CSASPRTGNTEAFF